This T cell receptor beta chain was identified in a study of T-cell memory formation after mild COVID-19. TCRdb independently ran MiXCR on the 5' RACE reads; one entry per CDR3 protein. The top ten clones hold 12% of a sample with 35,000 to 55,000 distinct CDR3 sequences, about a tenth of them seen once. This clonotype was found many times. Its antigen is as yet unknown. The study, taken as a whole, reports: Contracting clones from day 15 to 85 showed balanced CD4/CD8; later expanders favored CD4+.

The sequenced material came from PBMCs or a T cell subset sorted from them (not recorded which). The sequence came from an adult woman who had mild COVID-19 (a few samples of this study predate the infection). Cell type and time point are not known.

CDR3 sequence (DNA): TGTGCCAGCAGCTTAAAGGCGGGGAGGCTAGCGGACAGCTCCTACAATGAGCAGTTCTTC. It translates to CASSLKAGRLADSSYNEQFF. V gene TRBV7-3 combines with J gene TRBJ2-1, with a tentative D call TRBD2 (7 bases). Germline-derived CDR1 and CDR2 are SGHTA and FQGTGA. V was shortened by 1 base and J by 0 bases, with 22 bases between the two germline ends. There are 20 residues in the CDR3.